These 21 T cell receptor beta chains came from one sample sequenced in a study of blood T cell repertoires in COVID-19. Clones were read by immunoSEQ multiplex PCR, and TCRdb kept only the in-frame ones, dropping some. This repertoire shows more than 100,000 clones, 79% found once; its top ten account for almost 4%. Material for sequencing was peripheral blood. These receptors were obtained from a woman aged 80 or over with acute or convalescent COVID-19.

The V gene is TRBV24-1, the J gene TRBJ1-5; 7 bases are shared with TRBD1. The germline gives CDR1 KGHDR, CDR2 SFDVKD. The CDR3 sequence is 17 residues long. With 2 bases clipped from V and 0 bases from J, the junction kept 6 bases outside the gene matches. This CDR3 reads CATSDSQTGLSNQPQHF. The CDR3 DNA is TGTGCCACCAGTGATTCACAGACAGGGCTTAGCAATCAGCCCCAGCATTTT.

This rearrangement joins TRBV3-1 (or the pseudogene TRBV3-2) to TRBJ2-7; the D is unclear. Trimming cost V 1 base and J 3 bases, with 4 bases left between them. The CDR3 length is 12 residues. The germline gives CDR1 LGHDT, CDR2 YNNKEL (reference sequence). The CDR3 protein is CASSQVYYEQYF. The CDR3 DNA sequence: TGTGCCAGCAGCCAAGTGTACTACGAGCAGTACTTC.

This clone turned up a few times. The CDR3 sequence is CASSKTGTGGGGYTF. For the CDR3, the DNA is TGCGCCAGCAGTAAAACCGGGACAGGGGGTGGAGGCTACACCTTC. This chain uses TRBV10-2 with TRBJ1-2, with 11 bases aligning to TRBD1. The CDR3 has 15 residues. The germline V gene encodes CDR1 WSHSY and CDR2 SAAADI. Unmatched junction bases numbered 10, after V lost 5 bases and J lost 8 bases.

This clone was observed a few times. The V and J genes are TRBV27 and TRBJ2-3, with D possibly TRBD1 on 6 matching bases. The CDR3 has 13 residues. The germline gives CDR1 MNHEY, CDR2 SMNVEV (reference sequence). V shed 5 bases and J shed 3 bases, with 9 bases lying between them. The CDR3, as DNA: TGTGCCAGCAGTCTCAGGGGAACAGATACGCAGTATTTT. It specifies CASSLRGTDTQYF.

The CDR3 DNA is TGTGCCAGTAGTACCCGGACAGGGGCAGATACGCAGTATTTT. Protein product: CASSTRTGADTQYF. J is TRBJ2-3 and V is TRBV19; 9 positions agree with TRBD1. Germline V CDR1 and CDR2: LNHDA, SQIVND (reference sequence). The V gene end was trimmed by 4 bases and the J gene end by 4 bases; junction bases not matched to a gene: 3. The CDR3 contains 14 residues.

The chain carries TRBV7-9 and TRBJ1-1, with D unclear. V was clipped by 5 bases and J by 3 bases, with 4 bases between them. CDR3 length: 11 amino acids. The germline gives CDR1 SEHNR, CDR2 FQNEAQ (reference sequence). CDR3 loop: CASSPDTEAFF. CDR3 DNA sequence: TGTGCCAGCAGCCCCGACACTGAAGCTTTCTTT.

Here the CDR3 reads CASGAGRYEQYF. In nucleotides, the CDR3 is TGTGCCAGTGGGGCGGGGAGGTACGAGCAGTACTTC. The chain combines TRBV19 with TRBJ2-7; perhaps TRBD2 as D (6 bases). The V end lost 8 bases, the J end lost 4 bases, and 12 bases lay between the germline ends. CDR3 size: 12 residues. Germline loops: CDR1 LNHDA, CDR2 SQIVND (reference sequence).

The V gene is TRBV6-6, the J gene TRBJ1-1, with D perhaps matching TRBD1 (5 bases). The CDR3 extends over 13 amino acids. CDR1 is MNHNY, CDR2 SVGAGI, per germline (reference sequence). Trimming removed 6 bases at V and 5 bases at J, with 13 bases between. The DNA of the CDR3 is TGTGCCAGCAGCTCGCGCAGGGCGACTGAAGCTTTCTTT. This encodes CASSSRRATEAFF.

The CDR3 nucleotides read TGTGCCAGCAGACCTACCGGGACACAAGAGACCCAGTACTTC. It specifies CASRPTGTQETQYF. The chain employs TRBV7-2 and TRBJ2-5; a weak D match, TRBD1 (6 bases). Trimming took 6 bases from V and 2 from J, leaving 13 bases between them. The CDR3 totals 14 residues. CDR1 is SGHTA, CDR2 FQGNSA, per germline.

This chain links TRBV3-1 (or the pseudogene TRBV3-2) with TRBJ2-1; 8 nucleotides match TRBD1. Germline-derived CDR1 and CDR2 are LGHDT and YNNKEL (reference sequence). V lost 3 bases and J lost 2; bases outside the gene matches: 3. The CDR3 is 15 amino acids. CDR3 nucleotide sequence: TGTGCCAGCAGCCATAGACAGGGGACCTACAATGAGCAGTTCTTC. Its protein product is CASSHRQGTYNEQFF.

This clone was observed a handful of times. The chain couples TRBV28 to TRBJ1-6, with TRBD1 matching 7 bases. The CDR3 has 14 residues. CDR1 and CDR2 (germline): MDHEN, SYDVKM. The trim removed 6 bases at V and 8 bases at J, leaving 7 bases unmatched. Here the CDR3 reads CASRGQLTYSPLHF. CDR3 sequence (DNA): TGTGCCAGCAGGGGACAGTTGACCTATTCACCCCTCCACTTT.

The chain carries TRBV30 and TRBJ2-7; 7 positions match TRBD2. V trimming: 1 base; J trimming: 6 bases; junction bases outside the gene matches: 30. The V gene's germline CDR1 is GTSNPN and CDR2 SVGIG (reference sequence). There are 21 residues in the CDR3. In nucleotides, the CDR3 is TGTGCCTGGAGTGGGGGTTACCCGACGGGGGGAGGGGTAAGCGACCCCGGCGAGCAGTACTTC. It yields the protein CAWSGGYPTGGGVSDPGEQYF.

The CDR3: CASSLALGQGTDTQYF. DNA of the CDR3: TGTGCCAGCAGCTTGGCCCTGGGACAGGGGACAGATACGCAGTATTTT. The chain carries TRBV5-6 and TRBJ2-3; 10 bases line up with TRBD1. This CDR3 is built from 16 residues. Trimming took 0 bases from V and 3 from J; bases not matched to a gene: 4. Per the germline V gene, CDR1 is SGHDT and CDR2 is YYEEEE.

The gene calls are TRBV30 and TRBJ1-4; D remains ambiguous. V lost 1 base, J lost 7 bases, and 10 bases lay in between. The CDR3 totals 13 residues. Germline CDR1 reads GTSNPN; CDR2 reads SVGIG (reference sequence). CDR3 amino acids: CAWSGAGGEKLFF. CDR3 in DNA: TGTGCCTGGAGTGGGGCGGGCGGTGAAAAACTGTTTTTT.

The chain uses TRBV7-9 and TRBJ2-7; D might be TRBD2 (6 bases). The CDR3 is made up of 12 amino acids. Trimming shortened V by 7 bases and J by 6 bases, and 13 bases separated the two germline ends. Germline CDR1 reads SEHNR; CDR2 reads FQNEAQ (reference sequence). The CDR3 region is CASTRRVGEQYF. The CDR3 bases are TGTGCCAGCACAAGGAGGGTCGGCGAGCAGTACTTC.

This sequence joins TRBV5-1 and TRBJ1-6, with TRBD1 matching 7 bases. The CDR3 runs to 14 residues. Germline CDR1 is SGHRS and CDR2 is YFSETQ. With 4 bases clipped from V and 7 bases from J, the junction kept 5 bases outside the gene matches. The CDR3 sequence: CASSVQGSNSPLHF. The CDR3 DNA sequence: TGCGCCAGCAGCGTACAGGGGTCCAATTCACCCCTCCACTTT.

This clone was detected once. The CDR3 region is CASSQDIPRLAGGPRSLETQYF. CDR3 coding DNA: TGTGCCAGCAGCCAAGATATTCCCCGACTAGCGGGAGGGCCGAGGAGCTTAGAGACCCAGTACTTC. This chain uses TRBV4-2 with TRBJ2-5; 14 bases line up with TRBD2. Germline V gene lookup returns CDR1 LGHNA and CDR2 YNFKEQ. After removal of 0 bases from V and 4 bases from J, the junction contained 19 bases not matched to a gene. The CDR3 is 22 amino acids.

This clone was seen only a few times. V and J are TRBV5-5 and TRBJ1-5; D gene uncertain. The CDR3 runs to 13 residues. V was clipped by 4 bases and J by 5 bases, with 10 bases between them. Germline CDR1 SGHKS, CDR2 YYEKEE (reference sequence). Written as DNA, the CDR3 is TGTGCCAGCAGCCCGGCCGACTATCAGCCCCAGCATTTT. This sequence encodes CASSPADYQPQHF.

V usage is TRBV28 and J usage is TRBJ2-7; D possibly corresponds to TRBD1 (6 bases). Germline CDR1 and CDR2: MDHEN and SYDVKM. V lost 2 bases to trimming and J lost 6 bases, with 14 bases between them. The CDR3 contains 14 residues. The CDR3 here is CASSLGTSLREQYF. CDR3 sequence (DNA): TGTGCCAGCAGTTTAGGGACATCGTTACGCGAGCAGTACTTC.

The chain has TRBV7-9 and TRBJ2-7, with 7 bases matching TRBD2. Trimming took 1 base from V and 1 from J; bases not matched to a gene: 4. Germline CDR1 and CDR2: SEHNR and FQNEAQ (reference sequence). This CDR3 region has 15 residues. CDR3 sequence reads: CASSLETAGSYEQYF. CDR3 sequence (DNA): TGTGCCAGCAGCTTAGAGACAGCGGGGTCCTACGAGCAGTACTTC. Filled out from reference TRBV7-9 and TRBJ2-7, the complete variable domain reads DTGVSQNPRHKITKRGQNVTFRCDPISEHNRLYWYRQTLGQGPEFLTYFQNEAQLEKSRLLSDRFSAERPKGSFSTLEIQRTEQGDSAMYLCASSLETAGSYEQYFGPGTRLTVT.

The chain is built from TRBV30 and TRBJ2-1; possible D gene TRBD2, 5 bases. V lost 4 bases to trimming and J lost 2 bases, with 12 bases between them. Germline-derived CDR1 and CDR2 are GTSNPN and SVGIG (reference sequence). The CDR3 consists of 14 residues. The CDR3: CAWTEGFPYNEQFF. Written as DNA, the CDR3 is TGTGCCTGGACTGAGGGTTTCCCCTACAATGAGCAGTTCTTC. Based on the CDR3 plus reference TRBV30 and TRBJ2-1, the full variable domain is SQTIHQWPATLVQPVGSPLSLECTVEGTSNPNLYWYRQAAGRGLQLLFYSVGIGQISSEVPQNLSASRPQDRQFILSSKKLLLSDSGFYLCAWTEGFPYNEQFFGPGTRLTVL.